This TCR beta chain was documented in a study of post-analysis software for immune sequencing data. Study-wide context: As for disease course, relapsing-remitting, secondary progressive and progressive-relapsing multiple sclerosis were all included. General study results and limits: Versus controls, multiple sclerosis patients showed significantly lower diversity (normalized Chao1). Pronounced co-clustering by F measure was evident among identically batched samples. There were a few TRBV segments more frequent in patients than controls, and TRBV5-6, TRBV5-1 and TRBV20-1 were among them.

Unique molecular identifiers featured in each of the TCR beta cDNA libraries. Starting from about 0.98 to 11 million T cells, the study yielded 500,000 or so cDNA molecules. Each CDR3 protein gets one entry after TCRdb re-called the PCR reads with MiXCR. The sample has 750,000 to 900,000 distinct CDR3 sequences, approximately 44% seen once. Germline V gene lookup returns CDR1 MNHEY and CDR2 SVGEGT. Trimming shortened V by 6 bases and J by 1 base, and 9 bases separated the two germline ends. This CDR3 spans 14 amino acids. In its sample, this clonotype was seen once. Antigen specificity is unknown. The rearrangement uses TRBV6-2 or TRBV6-3 and TRBJ2-2; D call uncertain. The TCR comes from a girl between 5 and 17 years old with multiple sclerosis. Sequenced material: blood. As DNA, the CDR3 is TGTGCCAGCAGAGCCCACCAGAACACCGGGGAGCTGTTTTTT. Its translation is CASRAHQNTGELFF.